The entry that follows covers one TCR beta chain sequence. The entry originates in a study of blood T cell repertoires in COVID-19. The overall study: Donors in the United States, Italy and Spain gave samples during acute or convalescent COVID-19.

Germline CDR1 and CDR2: LGHDT and YNNKEL (reference sequence). CDR3 length: 15 residues. V shed 5 bases and J 0 bases; nucleotides not matched to a gene: 4. Here immunoSEQ multiplex PCR was the method, and the copy in TCRdb shows in-frame clones only, minus some. Counted here are 150,000 to 200,000 clones, 75% to 80% occurring once; the ten biggest clones make up roughly 28%. The TCR originated in a woman in her 70s with acute or convalescent COVID-19. The sequenced sample consisted of peripheral blood. V usage is TRBV3-1 (or the pseudogene TRBV3-2) and J usage is TRBJ1-2; the match to TRBD1 covers 9 bases. The CDR3 sequence is CASSKGTGSNYGYTF. CDR3 coding DNA: TGTGCCAGCAGCAAGGGGACAGGGTCTAACTATGGCTACACCTTC.